This T cell receptor (beta chain) was sequenced for a study of CD8 T cells in Susac syndrome. This CDR3 contains 14 residues. CDR1 is DFQATT and CDR2 is SNEGSKA in the germline V gene (reference sequence). An input of roughly 0.5 to 1 ug of RNA was subjected to reverse transcription using random hexamers. Amplification of TCR beta CDR3 across 54 Vbeta and 13 Jbeta was performed with immunoSEQ multiplex PCR. Each CDR3 protein is one row after TCRdb ran MiXCR on the immunoSEQ multiplex PCR reads. The table shows approximately 170,000 distinct CDR3 sequences, with approximately 93% occurring only once. CD8+ and CD4+ T cells circulating in blood were sequenced for TCR beta. The multiple sclerosis controls were treatment-naive patients with relapsing-remitting disease that was stable or active. The authors negatively isolated CD8+ and CD4+ T cells and FACS-enriched TEMRA cells.

Sequenced: CD4+ T cells from PBMCs. The origin of this receptor is a human donor with multiple sclerosis. V gene TRBV20-1 combines with J gene TRBJ2-1; 9 bases line up with TRBD2. CDR3 in DNA: TGCAGCGACCTTACTAGCGGGTCCATCGGGGAGCAGTTCTTC. Its translation: CSDLTSGSIGEQFF.